This T cell receptor (beta chain) was recorded in a study of cytomegalovirus exposure and HLA in healthy donors. Study conclusions and caveats: Information on immune exposure was restricted to one variable (CMV serostatus).

The PCR used 60 Vbeta and 13 Jbeta primers. Some clones are missing from TCRdb's copy, which holds only in-frame ones; the method was immunoSEQ multiplex PCR. This repertoire shows roughly 250,000 clones, around two thirds found once; its top ten account for about 2.2%. With respect to this clone: The antigen is not known.

The V end lost 0 bases, the J end lost 2 bases, and 11 bases lay between the germline ends. The germline gives CDR1 SGHDN, CDR2 FVKESK. The CDR3 spans 15 residues. The source is a female donor in good health and CMV-seronegative. The sample comprised PBMCs. This sequence joins TRBV14 and TRBJ2-7; possible D gene TRBD1, 6 bases. Here the CDR3 reads CASSQEAGATYEQYF. In DNA form, the CDR3 reads TGTGCCAGCAGCCAAGAGGCAGGGGCGACCTACGAGCAGTACTTC. The variable domain in full, completed from reference TRBV14 and TRBJ2-7, reads EAGVTQFPSHSVIEKGQTVTLRCDPISGHDNLYWYRRVMGKEIKFLLHFVKESKQDESGMPNNRFLAERTGGTYSTLKVQPAELEDSGVYFCASSQEAGATYEQYFGPGTRLTVT.